This T cell receptor (beta chain) is from a study of T cell responses to AZD1222 COVID-19 vaccine. Turning to the study itself: Second doses were pooled across both intervals (about 4 or about 12 weeks). Overall study findings and caveats: Increased Spike-specific TCR breadth and depth were observed after two AZD1222 doses. Repertoire sampling occurred only after the peak T cell response. Among the donors, most were white British and more were female, and clonal diversity was possibly underestimated.

As concerns this clone: Antigen unknown.

Sequencing was performed with immunoSEQ multiplex PCR; in TCRdb, only in-frame clones are kept and a portion is missing. The sample has some 92,000 clones; 88% are singletons. After removal of 3 bases from V and 5 bases from J, the junction contained 9 bases not matched to a gene. The CDR3 is 14 amino acids. Germline CDR1 DFQATT, CDR2 SNEGSKA (reference sequence). The chain recombines TRBV20-1 with TRBJ2-7, with TRBD1 matching 8 bases. The origin of this receptor is an adult in good health. The specimen was peripheral blood, collected on day 0 of AZD1222 vaccination. DNA for the CDR3: TGCAGTGCTAGTATAGGACAGGGAATAAACGAGCAGTACTTC. Residues: CSASIGQGINEQYF.